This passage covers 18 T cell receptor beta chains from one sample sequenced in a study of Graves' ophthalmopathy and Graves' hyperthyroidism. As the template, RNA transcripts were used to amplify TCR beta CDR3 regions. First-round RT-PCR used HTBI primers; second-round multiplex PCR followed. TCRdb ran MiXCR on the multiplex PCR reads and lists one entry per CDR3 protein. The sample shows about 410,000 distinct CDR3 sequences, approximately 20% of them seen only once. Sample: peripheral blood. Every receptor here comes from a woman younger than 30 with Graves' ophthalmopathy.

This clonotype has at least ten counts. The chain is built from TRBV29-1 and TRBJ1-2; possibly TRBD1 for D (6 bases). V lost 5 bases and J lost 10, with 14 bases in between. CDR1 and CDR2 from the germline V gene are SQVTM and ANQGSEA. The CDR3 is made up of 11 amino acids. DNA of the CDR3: TGCAGCGTTAGCCGGGACACAGACTACACCTTC. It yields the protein CSVSRDTDYTF. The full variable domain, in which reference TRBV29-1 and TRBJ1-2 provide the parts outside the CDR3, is SAVISQKPSRDICQRGTSLTIQCQVDSQVTMMFWYRQQPGQSLTLIATANQGSEATYESGFVIDKFPISRPNLTFSTLTVSNMSPEDSSIYLCSVSRDTDYTFGSGTRLTVV.

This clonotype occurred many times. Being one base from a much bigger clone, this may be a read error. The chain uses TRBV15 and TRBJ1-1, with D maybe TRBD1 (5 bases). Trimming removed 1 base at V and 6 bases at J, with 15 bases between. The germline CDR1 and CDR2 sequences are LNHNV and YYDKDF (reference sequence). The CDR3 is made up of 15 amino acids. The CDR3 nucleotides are TGTGCCACCAGCAGAGGTACGGGGGAGTCGGCTGAAGCTTTCTTT. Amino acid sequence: CATSRGTGESAEAFF.

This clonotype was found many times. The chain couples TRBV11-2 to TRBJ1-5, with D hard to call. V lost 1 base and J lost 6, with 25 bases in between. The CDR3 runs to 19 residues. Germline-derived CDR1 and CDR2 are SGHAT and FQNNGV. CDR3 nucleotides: TGTGCCAGCAGCTTAGTTAGCTCCGGTCGAGGTGCCCTCAGTCAGCCCCAGCATTTT. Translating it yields CASSLVSSGRGALSQPQHF.

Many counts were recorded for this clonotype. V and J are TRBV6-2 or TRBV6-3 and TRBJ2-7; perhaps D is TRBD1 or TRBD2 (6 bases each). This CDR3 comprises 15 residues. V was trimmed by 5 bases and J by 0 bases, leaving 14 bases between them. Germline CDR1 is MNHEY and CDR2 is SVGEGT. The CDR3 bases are TGTGCCAGCAGTGCGGACAGCGGGCACTCCTACGAGCAGTACTTC. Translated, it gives CASSADSGHSYEQYF.

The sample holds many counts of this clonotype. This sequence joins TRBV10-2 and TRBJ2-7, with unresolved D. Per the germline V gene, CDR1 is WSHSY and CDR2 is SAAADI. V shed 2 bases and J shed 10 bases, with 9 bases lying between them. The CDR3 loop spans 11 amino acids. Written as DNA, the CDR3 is TGCGCCAGCAGTGAGATTACCGAACAGTACTTC. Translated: CASSEITEQYF.

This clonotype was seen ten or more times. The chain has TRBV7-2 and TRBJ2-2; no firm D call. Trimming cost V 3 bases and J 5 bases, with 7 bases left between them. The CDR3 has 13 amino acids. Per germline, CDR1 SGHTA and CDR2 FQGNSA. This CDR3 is CASSLEQTGELFF. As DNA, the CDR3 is TGTGCCAGCAGCTTGGAGCAGACCGGGGAGCTGTTTTTT.

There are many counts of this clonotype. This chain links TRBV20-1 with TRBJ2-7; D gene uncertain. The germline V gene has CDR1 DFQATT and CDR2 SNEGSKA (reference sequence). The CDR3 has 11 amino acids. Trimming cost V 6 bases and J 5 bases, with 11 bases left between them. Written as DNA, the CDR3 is TGCAGTGCCTCAGCCCGAAACGAGCAGTACTTC. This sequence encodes CSASARNEQYF.

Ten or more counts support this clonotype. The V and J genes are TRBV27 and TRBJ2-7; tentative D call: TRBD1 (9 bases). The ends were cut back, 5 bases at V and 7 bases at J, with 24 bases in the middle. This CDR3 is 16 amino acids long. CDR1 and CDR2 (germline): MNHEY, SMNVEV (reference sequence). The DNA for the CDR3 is TGTGCCAGCAGTCTCGGGGGGGGACAGGGCCCCAGGGAGCAGTACTTC. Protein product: CASSLGGGQGPREQYF.

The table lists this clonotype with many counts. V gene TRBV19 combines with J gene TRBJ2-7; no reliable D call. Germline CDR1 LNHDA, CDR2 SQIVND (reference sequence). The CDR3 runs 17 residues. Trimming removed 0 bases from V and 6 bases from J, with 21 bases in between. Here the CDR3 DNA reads TGTGCCAGTAGTATAGATTTGGCAGGATCCTTCCCAGGCGAGCAGTACTTC. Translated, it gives CASSIDLAGSFPGEQYF.

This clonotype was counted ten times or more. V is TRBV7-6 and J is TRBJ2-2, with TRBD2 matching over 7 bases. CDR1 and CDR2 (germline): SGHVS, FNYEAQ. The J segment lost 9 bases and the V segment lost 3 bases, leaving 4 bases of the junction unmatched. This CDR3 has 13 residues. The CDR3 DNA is TGTGCCAGCAGCTTTGGGACTACCAGGGAGCTGTTTTTT. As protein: CASSFGTTRELFF.

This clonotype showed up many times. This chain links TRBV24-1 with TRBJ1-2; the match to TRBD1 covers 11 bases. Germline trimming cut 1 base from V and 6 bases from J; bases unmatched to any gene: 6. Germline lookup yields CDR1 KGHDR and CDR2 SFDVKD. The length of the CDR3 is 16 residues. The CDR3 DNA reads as TGTGCCACCAGTGATTTTGGACAGGGGGCGGCACATGGCTACACCTTC. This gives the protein CATSDFGQGAAHGYTF.

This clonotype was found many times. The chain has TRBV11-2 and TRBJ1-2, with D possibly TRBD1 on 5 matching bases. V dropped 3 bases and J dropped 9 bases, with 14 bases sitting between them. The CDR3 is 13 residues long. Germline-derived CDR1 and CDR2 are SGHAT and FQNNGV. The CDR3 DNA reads TGTGCCAGCAGCTTGCGGGCAGGGCAACGCTACACCTTC. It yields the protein CASSLRAGQRYTF.

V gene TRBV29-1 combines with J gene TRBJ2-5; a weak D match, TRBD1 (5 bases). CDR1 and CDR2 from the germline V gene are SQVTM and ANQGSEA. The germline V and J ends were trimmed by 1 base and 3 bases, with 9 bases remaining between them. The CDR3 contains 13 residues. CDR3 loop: CSVEADTEETQYF. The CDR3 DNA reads TGCAGCGTTGAAGCGGACACCGAAGAGACCCAGTACTTC.

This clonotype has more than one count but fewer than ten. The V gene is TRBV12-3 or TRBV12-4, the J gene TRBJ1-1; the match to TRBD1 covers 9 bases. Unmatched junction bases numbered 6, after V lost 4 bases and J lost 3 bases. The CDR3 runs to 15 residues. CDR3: CASSWGTGTDTEAFF. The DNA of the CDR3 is TGTGCCAGCAGTTGGGGGACAGGGACGGACACTGAAGCTTTCTTT.

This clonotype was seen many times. The CDR3 loop is CASSYSRGHQPQHF. The CDR3, as DNA: TGTGCCAGCAGTTACTCGAGGGGGCATCAGCCCCAGCATTTT. The chain combines TRBV6-5 with TRBJ1-5; TRBD1 aligns across 7 bases. The V and J ends lost 0 bases and 5 bases, in that order; junction bases with no gene match: 1. This CDR3 contains 14 residues. The V gene's germline CDR1 is MNHEY and CDR2 SVGAGI.

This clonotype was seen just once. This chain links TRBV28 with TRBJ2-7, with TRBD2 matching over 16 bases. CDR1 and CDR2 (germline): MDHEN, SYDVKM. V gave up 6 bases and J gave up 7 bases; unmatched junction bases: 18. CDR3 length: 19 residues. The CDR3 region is CASRSGLAGGPDGTREQYF. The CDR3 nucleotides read TGTGCCAGCAGGTCGGGACTAGCGGGAGGGCCGGACGGTACGAGAGAGCAGTACTTC.

In DNA, the CDR3 is TGTGCCAGCAGTGACTCGCCGGGGGAGACCCAGTACTTC. Translating it yields CASSDSPGETQYF. The rearrangement uses TRBV6-4 and TRBJ2-5, with D perhaps matching TRBD2 (5 bases). Germline V lookup: CDR1 MRHNA, CDR2 SNTAGT. This CDR3 contains 13 residues. Trimming left V 0 bases short and J 5 bases short, with 7 bases between.

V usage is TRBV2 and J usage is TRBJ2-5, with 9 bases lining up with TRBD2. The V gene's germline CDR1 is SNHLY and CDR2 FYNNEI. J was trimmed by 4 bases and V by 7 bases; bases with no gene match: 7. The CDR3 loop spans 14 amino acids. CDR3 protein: CASIVSGRGETQYF. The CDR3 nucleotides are TGTGCCAGCATCGTTAGCGGGAGAGGAGAGACCCAGTACTTC.